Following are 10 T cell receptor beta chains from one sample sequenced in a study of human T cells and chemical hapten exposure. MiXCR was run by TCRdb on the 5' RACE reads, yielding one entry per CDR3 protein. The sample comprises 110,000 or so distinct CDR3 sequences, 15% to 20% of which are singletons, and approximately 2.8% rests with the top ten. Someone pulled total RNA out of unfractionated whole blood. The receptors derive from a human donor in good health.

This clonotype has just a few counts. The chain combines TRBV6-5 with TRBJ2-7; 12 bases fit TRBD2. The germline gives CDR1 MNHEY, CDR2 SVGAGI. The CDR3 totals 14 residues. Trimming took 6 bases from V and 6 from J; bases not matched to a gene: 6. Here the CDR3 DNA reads TGTGCCAGCAGGTCCGGGACTAGCGGGCTCGAGCAGTACTTC. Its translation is CASRSGTSGLEQYF.

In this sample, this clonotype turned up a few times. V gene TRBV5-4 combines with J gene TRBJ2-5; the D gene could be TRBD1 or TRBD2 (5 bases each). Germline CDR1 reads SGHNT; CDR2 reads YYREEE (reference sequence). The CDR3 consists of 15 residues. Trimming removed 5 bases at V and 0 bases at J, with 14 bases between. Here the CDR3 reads CASSQAGTNQETQYF. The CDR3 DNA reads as TGTGCCAGCAGTCAAGCCGGGACCAACCAAGAGACCCAGTACTTC.

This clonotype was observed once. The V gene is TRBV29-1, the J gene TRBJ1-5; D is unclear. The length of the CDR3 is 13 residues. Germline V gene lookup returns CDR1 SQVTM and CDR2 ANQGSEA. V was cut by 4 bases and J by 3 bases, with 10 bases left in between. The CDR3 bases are TGCAGCGTTGCTCAGGACCTCAATCAGCCCCAGCATTTT. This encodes CSVAQDLNQPQHF.

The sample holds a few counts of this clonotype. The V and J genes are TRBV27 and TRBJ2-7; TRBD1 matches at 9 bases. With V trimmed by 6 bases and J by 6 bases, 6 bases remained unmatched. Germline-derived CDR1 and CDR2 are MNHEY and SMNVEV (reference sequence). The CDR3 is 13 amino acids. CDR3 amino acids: CASSKQGASEQYF. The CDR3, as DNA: TGTGCCAGCAGCAAACAGGGGGCCAGCGAGCAGTACTTC.

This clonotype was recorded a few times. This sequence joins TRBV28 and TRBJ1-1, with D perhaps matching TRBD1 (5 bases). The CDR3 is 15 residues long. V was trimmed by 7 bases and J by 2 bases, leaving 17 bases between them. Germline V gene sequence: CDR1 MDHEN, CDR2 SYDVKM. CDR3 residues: CASTTYGGVNTEAFF. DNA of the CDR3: TGTGCCAGCACGACGTACGGGGGTGTCAACACTGAAGCTTTCTTT.

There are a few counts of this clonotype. The CDR3 bases are TGTGCCAGCAGTTTGGTCCAGATAGAATATGGCTACACCTTC. Its protein is CASSLVQIEYGYTF. This sequence joins TRBV28 and TRBJ1-2; D is unclear. Trimming removed 3 bases from V and 5 bases from J, with 13 bases in between. Germline-derived CDR1 and CDR2 are MDHEN and SYDVKM. The CDR3 is made up of 14 amino acids.

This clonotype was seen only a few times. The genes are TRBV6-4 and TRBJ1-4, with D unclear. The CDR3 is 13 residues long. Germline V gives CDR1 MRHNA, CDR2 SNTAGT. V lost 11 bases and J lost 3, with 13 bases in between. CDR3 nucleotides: TGTGCCGAACCCCAGGCTTCTAATGAAAAACTGTTTTTT. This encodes CAEPQASNEKLFF.

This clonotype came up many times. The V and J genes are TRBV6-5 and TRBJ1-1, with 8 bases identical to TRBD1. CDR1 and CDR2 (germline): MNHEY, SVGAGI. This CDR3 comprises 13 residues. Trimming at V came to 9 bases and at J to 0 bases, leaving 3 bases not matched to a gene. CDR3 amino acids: CASYRGMNTEAFF. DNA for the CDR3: TGTGCCAGTTACAGGGGGATGAACACTGAAGCTTTCTTT.

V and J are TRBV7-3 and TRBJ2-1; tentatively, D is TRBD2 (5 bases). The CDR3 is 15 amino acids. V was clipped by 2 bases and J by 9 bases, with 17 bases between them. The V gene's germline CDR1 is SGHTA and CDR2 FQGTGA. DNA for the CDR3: TGTGCCAGCAGCTTACGAGTGGGAGTGTCCGGTGAGCAGTTCTTC. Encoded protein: CASSLRVGVSGEQFF.

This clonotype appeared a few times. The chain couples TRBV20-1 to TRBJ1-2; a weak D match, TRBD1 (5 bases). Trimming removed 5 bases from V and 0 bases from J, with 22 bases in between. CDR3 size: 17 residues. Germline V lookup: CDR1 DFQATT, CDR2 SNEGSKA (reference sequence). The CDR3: CSAPHPGPGDPNYGYTF. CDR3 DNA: TGCAGTGCTCCACATCCGGGACCTGGGGACCCTAACTATGGCTACACCTTC.